The 10 T cell receptor beta chains below all came from one sample that was sequenced in a study of radiation and T cells in renal cell carcinoma. Described time point: blood 2 weeks post-SBRT. Treatment noted: 15 Gy SBRT to primary tumor, nephrectomy 4 weeks later. The assay was immunoSEQ multiplex PCR, and TCRdb's table has in-frame clones only and misses some. The sample consists of 120,000 or so clones, about four fifths of them appearing once. The starting material was blood, obtained from a patient whose treatment included radiotherapy and nephrectomy. The receptor source for this set is a man between 50 and 59 years old with renal cell carcinoma.

The chain is built from TRBV18 and TRBJ2-5; D is uncertain. Trimming stripped 3 bases from V and 4 bases from J, with 9 bases between. CDR1 KGHSH and CDR2 LQKENI come from the germline V gene. The CDR3 loop spans 13 amino acids. The CDR3 is CASSPQDGETQYF. CDR3 nucleotides: TGTGCCAGCTCACCTCAGGACGGAGAGACCCAGTACTTC.

A single count supports this clone. The chain couples TRBV7-3 to TRBJ2-3, with D hard to call. From germline, CDR1 is SGHTA and CDR2 FQGTGA. The germline V and J ends were trimmed by 2 bases and 6 bases, with 12 bases remaining between them. The CDR3 spans 14 residues. CDR3 bases: TGTGCCAGCAGCTTATCGCTTGCGGACGATACGCAGTATTTT. Its protein product is CASSLSLADDTQYF.

This clone was counted a few times. This chain connects TRBV19 to TRBJ1-1; D uncertain. Germline loops: CDR1 LNHDA, CDR2 SQIVND (reference sequence). The CDR3 runs to 15 residues. With 7 bases removed from V and 0 bases from J, the gap between germline ends came to 15 bases. CDR3 nucleotide sequence: TGTGCCAGTATGCCGCCAGGTGTGTTGAACACTGAAGCTTTCTTT. It is translated as CASMPPGVLNTEAFF.

The CDR3 reads CASSLGSGERPQYF. The CDR3 DNA reads as TGTGCCAGCAGCTTGGGTAGCGGGGAAAGGCCCCAGTACTTC. The rearrangement joins TRBV5-4 to TRBJ2-5, with 8 nucleotides matching TRBD2. Germline V CDR1 and CDR2: SGHNT, YYREEE (reference sequence). This CDR3 comprises 14 residues. J gave up 9 bases and V 0 bases, and 7 bases lay outside the gene matches.

The rearrangement links TRBV4-1 to TRBJ2-7; perhaps TRBD1 as D (6 bases). This CDR3 is 15 amino acids long. V was pared by 5 bases and J by 4 bases, with 18 bases between. Germline CDR1 MGHRA, CDR2 YSYEKL. CDR3 protein: CASSYDRTSPYEQYF. CDR3 DNA sequence: TGCGCCAGCAGCTATGACAGGACCTCCCCGTACGAGCAGTACTTC.

In regard to this clone: Within the sample, other DNA sequences also encode this same CDR3. V is TRBV7-9 and J is TRBJ2-1, with D uncertain. The length of the CDR3 is 12 residues. V was trimmed by 5 bases and J by 6 bases, leaving 8 bases between them. Germline CDR1 SEHNR, CDR2 FQNEAQ (reference sequence). As DNA, the CDR3 is TGTGCCAGCAGCCTCATAAGCAATGAGCAGTTCTTC. Amino acid sequence: CASSLISNEQFF.

The chain links TRBV19 to TRBJ1-1; D may be TRBD1 (6 bases). CDR3 length equals 13 residues. CDR1 is LNHDA and CDR2 is SQIVND in the germline V gene (reference sequence). Between the trimmed V and J ends, which lost 6 bases and 3 bases, there was a span of 11 bases. CDR3 sequence reads: CASRRTDYTEAFF. The CDR3 DNA is TGTGCCAGTAGGAGGACAGACTACACTGAAGCTTTCTTT. Full variable domain (missing parts from reference TRBV19 and TRBJ1-1): DGGITQSPKYLFRKEGQNVTLSCEQNLNHDAMYWYRQDPGQGLRLIYYSQIVNDFQKGDIAEGYSVSREKKESFPLTVTSAQKNPTAFYLCASRRTDYTEAFFGQGTRLTVV.

The chain has TRBV5-4 and TRBJ2-7, with 9 bases fitting TRBD1. There are 17 residues in the CDR3. With 4 bases clipped from V and 3 bases from J, the junction kept 14 bases outside the gene matches. Germline CDR1 SGHNT, CDR2 YYREEE (reference sequence). CDR3 nucleotides: TGTGCCAGCAGCCACGCCCGTTTCGGGACAGGGAACTACGAGCAGTACTTC. Protein: CASSHARFGTGNYEQYF.

This chain connects TRBV5-1 to TRBJ2-7; D possibly matches TRBD1 or TRBD2 (5 bases each). CDR1 and CDR2 from the germline V gene are SGHRS and YFSETQ. Trimming removed 4 bases at V and 6 bases at J, with 23 bases between. The CDR3 is 16 residues long. The CDR3 loop reads CASSPRSQRKGVEQYF. As DNA, the CDR3 is TGCGCCAGCAGCCCGAGGTCCCAGCGGAAAGGGGTCGAGCAGTACTTC.

This chain connects TRBV2 to TRBJ1-2, with 8 bases that match TRBD1. The CDR3 length is 14 residues. V lost 6 bases and J lost 4; bases outside the gene matches: 7. Germline lookup yields CDR1 SNHLY and CDR2 FYNNEI. The DNA for the CDR3 is TGTGCCAGCAGGGGGACAGGCCCCCTCTATGGCTACACCTTC. Protein product: CASRGTGPLYGYTF.